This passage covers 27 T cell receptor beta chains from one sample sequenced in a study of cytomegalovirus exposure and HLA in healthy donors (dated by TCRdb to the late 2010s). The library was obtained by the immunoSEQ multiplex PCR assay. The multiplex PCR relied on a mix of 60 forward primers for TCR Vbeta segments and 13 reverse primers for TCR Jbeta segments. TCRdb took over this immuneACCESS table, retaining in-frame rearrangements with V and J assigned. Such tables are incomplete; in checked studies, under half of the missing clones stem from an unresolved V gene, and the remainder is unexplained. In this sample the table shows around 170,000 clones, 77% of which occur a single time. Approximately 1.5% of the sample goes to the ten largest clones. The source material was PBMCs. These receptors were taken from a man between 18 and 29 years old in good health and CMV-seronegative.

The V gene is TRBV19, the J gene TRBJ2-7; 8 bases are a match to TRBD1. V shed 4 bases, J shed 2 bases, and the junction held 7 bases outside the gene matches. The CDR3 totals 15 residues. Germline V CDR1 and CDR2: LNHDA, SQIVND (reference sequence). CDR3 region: CASSTLGQGTYEQYF. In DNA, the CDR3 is TGTGCCAGTAGTACCCTCGGACAGGGAACCTACGAGCAGTACTTC.

The CDR3, as DNA: TGTGCCAGCAGCTTCTATAGCTGGGAGCAGTACTTC. This gives the protein CASSFYSWEQYF. The rearrangement joins TRBV7-8 to TRBJ2-7, with D hard to call. The germline V gene has CDR1 SGHVS and CDR2 FQNEAQ. The V gene lost 3 bases and the J gene lost 7 bases, with 10 bases spanning the gap. This CDR3 spans 12 amino acids.

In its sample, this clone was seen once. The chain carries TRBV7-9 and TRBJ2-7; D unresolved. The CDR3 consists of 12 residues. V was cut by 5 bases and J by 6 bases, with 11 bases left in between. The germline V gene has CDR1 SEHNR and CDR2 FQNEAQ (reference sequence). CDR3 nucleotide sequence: TGTGCCAGCAGCCCTGGATCGGGCGAGCAGTACTTC. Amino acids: CASSPGSGEQYF.

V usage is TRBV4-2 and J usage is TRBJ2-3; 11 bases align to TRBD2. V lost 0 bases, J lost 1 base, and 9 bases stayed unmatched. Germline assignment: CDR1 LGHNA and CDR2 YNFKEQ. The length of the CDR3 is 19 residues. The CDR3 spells CASSQDPLLTSGGTDTQYF. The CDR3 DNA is TGTGCCAGCAGCCAAGATCCCCTCCTGACTAGCGGGGGCACAGATACGCAGTATTTT.

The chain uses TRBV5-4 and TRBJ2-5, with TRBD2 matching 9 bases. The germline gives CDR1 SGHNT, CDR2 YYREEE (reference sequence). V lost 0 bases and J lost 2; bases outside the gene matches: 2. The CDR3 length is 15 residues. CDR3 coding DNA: TGTGCCAGCAGCTTGGCTAGCGGGATACAAGAGACCCAGTACTTC. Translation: CASSLASGIQETQYF. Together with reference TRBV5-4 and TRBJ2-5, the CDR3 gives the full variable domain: ETGVTQSPTHLIKTRGQQVTLRCSSQSGHNTVSWYQQALGQGPQFIFQYYREEENGRGNFPPRFSGLQFPNYSSELNVNALELDDSALYLCASSLASGIQETQYFGPGTRLLVL.

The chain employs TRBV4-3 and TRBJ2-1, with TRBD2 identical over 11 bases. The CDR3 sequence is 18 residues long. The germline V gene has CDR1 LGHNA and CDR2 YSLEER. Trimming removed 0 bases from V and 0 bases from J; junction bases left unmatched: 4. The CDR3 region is CASSQEAGLAVSYNEQFF. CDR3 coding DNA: TGCGCCAGCAGCCAAGAAGCGGGACTAGCGGTCTCCTACAATGAGCAGTTCTTC.

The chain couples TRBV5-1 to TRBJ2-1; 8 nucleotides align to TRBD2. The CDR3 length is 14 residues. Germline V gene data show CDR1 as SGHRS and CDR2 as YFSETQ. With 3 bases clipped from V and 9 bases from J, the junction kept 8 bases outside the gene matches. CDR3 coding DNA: TGCGCCAGCAGCTCTTACCGGACTAGCAGTGAGCAGTTCTTC. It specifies CASSSYRTSSEQFF. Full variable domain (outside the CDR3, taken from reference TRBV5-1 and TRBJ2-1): KAGVTQTPRYLIKTRGQQVTLSCSPISGHRSVSWYQQTPGQGLQFLFEYFSETQRNKGNFPGRFSGRQFSNSRSEMNVSTLELGDSALYLCASSSYRTSSEQFFGPGTRLTVL.

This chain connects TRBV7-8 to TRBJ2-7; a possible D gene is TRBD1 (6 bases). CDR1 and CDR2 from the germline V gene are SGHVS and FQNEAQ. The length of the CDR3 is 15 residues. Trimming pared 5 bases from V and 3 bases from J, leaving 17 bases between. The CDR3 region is CASSPNRRQVYEQYF. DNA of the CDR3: TGTGCCAGCAGCCCCAATAGGCGACAGGTCTACGAGCAGTACTTC.

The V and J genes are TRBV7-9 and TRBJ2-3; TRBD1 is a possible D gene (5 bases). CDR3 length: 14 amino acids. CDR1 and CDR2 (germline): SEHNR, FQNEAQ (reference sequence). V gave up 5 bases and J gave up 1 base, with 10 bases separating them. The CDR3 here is CASSLGAGTDTQYF. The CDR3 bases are TGTGCCAGCAGCCTTGGGGCGGGCACAGATACGCAGTATTTT.

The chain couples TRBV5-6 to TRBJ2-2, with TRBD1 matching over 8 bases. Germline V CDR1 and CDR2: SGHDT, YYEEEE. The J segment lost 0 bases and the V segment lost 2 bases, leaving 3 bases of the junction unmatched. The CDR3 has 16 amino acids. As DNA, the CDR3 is TGTGCCAGCAGCTTCCTGGGACAGGCGAACACCGGGGAGCTGTTTTTT. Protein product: CASSFLGQANTGELFF.

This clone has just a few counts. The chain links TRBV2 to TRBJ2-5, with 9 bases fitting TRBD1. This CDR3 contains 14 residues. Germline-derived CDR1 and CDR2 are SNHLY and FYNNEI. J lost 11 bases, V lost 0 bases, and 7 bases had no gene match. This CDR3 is CASSEAGGTGSQYF. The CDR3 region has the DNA TGTGCCAGCAGTGAAGCAGGTGGGACAGGGAGTCAGTACTTC.

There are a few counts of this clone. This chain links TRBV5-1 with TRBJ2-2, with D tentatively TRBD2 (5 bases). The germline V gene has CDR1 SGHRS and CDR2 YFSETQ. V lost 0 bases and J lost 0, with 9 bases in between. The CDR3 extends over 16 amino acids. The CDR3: CASSLDWGANTGELFF. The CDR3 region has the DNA TGCGCCAGCAGCTTGGACTGGGGAGCGAACACCGGGGAGCTGTTTTTT.

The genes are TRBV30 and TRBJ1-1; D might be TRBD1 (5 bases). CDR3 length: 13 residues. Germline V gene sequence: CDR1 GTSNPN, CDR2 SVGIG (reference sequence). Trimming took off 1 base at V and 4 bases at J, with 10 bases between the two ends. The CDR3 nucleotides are TGTGCCTGGAGTGCTCAGGGCGGCACTGAAGCTTTCTTT. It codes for CAWSAQGGTEAFF.

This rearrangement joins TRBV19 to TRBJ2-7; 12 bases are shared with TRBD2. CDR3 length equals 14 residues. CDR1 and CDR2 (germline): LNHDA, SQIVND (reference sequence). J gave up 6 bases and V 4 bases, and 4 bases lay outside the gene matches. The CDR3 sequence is CASSRTSGKREQYF. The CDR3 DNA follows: TGTGCCAGTAGTAGGACTAGCGGGAAACGCGAGCAGTACTTC.

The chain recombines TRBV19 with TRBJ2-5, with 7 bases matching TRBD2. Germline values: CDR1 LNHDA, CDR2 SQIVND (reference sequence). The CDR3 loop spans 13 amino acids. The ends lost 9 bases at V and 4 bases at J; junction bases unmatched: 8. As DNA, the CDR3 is TGTGCCAGCCAGATGGGAGGGCTAGAGACCCAGTACTTC. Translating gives CASQMGGLETQYF.

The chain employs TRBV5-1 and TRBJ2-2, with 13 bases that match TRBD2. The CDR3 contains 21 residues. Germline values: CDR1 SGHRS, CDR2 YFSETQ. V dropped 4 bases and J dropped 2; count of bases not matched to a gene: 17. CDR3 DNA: TGCGCCAGCAGCCCTCTGCGCACTAGCGGGAGGGCCGAGTACAACACCGGGGAGCTGTTTTTT. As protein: CASSPLRTSGRAEYNTGELFF.

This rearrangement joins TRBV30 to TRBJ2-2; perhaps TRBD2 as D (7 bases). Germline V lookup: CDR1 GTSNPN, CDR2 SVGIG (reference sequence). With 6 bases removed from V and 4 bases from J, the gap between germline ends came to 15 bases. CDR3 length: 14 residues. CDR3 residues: CACRGVAGTGELFF. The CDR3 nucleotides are TGTGCCTGTAGGGGGGTAGCGGGCACCGGGGAGCTGTTTTTT.

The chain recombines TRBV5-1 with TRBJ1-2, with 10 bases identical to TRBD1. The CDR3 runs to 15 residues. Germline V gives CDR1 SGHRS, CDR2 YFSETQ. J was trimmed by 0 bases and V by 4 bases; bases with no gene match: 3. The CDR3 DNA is TGCGCCAGCAGCCATGGACAGGGGGCTAACTATGGCTACACCTTC. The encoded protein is CASSHGQGANYGYTF.

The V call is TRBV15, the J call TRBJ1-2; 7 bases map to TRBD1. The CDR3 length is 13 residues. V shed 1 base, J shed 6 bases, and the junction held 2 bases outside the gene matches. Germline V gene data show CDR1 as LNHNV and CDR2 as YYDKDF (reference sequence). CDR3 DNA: TGTGCCACCAGCAGAGGTACAGGGGATGGCTACACCTTC. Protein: CATSRGTGDGYTF.

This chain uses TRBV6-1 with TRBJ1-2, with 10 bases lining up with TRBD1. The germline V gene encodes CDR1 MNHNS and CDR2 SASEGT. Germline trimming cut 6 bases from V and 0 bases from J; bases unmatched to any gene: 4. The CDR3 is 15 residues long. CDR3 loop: CASRPGQGTNYGYTF. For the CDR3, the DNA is TGTGCCAGCAGACCGGGACAGGGGACTAACTATGGCTACACCTTC.

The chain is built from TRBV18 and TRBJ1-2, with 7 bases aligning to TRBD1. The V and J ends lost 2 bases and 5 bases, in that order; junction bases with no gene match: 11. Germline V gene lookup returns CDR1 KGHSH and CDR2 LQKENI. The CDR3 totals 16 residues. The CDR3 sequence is CASSPSRGDFTYGYTF. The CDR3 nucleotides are TGTGCCAGCTCACCAAGCAGGGGGGATTTTACTTATGGCTACACCTTC.

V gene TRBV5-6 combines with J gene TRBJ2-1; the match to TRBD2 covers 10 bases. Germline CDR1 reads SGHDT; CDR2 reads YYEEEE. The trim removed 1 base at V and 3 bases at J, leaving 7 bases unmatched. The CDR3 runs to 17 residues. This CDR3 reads CASSLTSGVSIYNEQFF. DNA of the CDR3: TGTGCCAGCAGCTTGACTAGCGGGGTTTCCATCTACAATGAGCAGTTCTTC.

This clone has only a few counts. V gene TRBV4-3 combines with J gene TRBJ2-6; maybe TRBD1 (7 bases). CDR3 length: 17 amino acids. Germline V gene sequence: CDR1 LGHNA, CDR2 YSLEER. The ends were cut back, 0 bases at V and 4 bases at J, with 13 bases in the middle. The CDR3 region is CASSQDGGGTGANVLTF. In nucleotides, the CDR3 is TGCGCCAGCAGCCAAGATGGAGGGGGCACCGGGGCCAACGTCCTGACTTTC.

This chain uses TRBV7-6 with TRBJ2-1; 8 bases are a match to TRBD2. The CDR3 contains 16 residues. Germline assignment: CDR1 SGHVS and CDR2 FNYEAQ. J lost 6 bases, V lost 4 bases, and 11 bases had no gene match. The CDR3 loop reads CASSWGGGGPGNEQFF. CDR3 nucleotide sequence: TGTGCCAGCAGCTGGGGGGGCGGGGGGCCCGGCAATGAGCAGTTCTTC.

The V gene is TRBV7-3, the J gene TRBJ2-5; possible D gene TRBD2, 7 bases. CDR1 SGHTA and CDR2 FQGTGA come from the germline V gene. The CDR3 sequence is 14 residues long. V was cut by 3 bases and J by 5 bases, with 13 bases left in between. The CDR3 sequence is CASSFGGAGETQYF. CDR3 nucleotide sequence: TGTGCCAGCAGCTTTGGGGGGGCTGGGGAGACCCAGTACTTC.

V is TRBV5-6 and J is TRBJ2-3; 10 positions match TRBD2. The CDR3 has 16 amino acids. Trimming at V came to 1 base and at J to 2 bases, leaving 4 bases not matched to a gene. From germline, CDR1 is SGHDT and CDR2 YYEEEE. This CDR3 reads CASSLPGLALTDTQYF. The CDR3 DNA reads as TGTGCCAGCAGCTTGCCGGGACTAGCGCTCACAGATACGCAGTATTTT.

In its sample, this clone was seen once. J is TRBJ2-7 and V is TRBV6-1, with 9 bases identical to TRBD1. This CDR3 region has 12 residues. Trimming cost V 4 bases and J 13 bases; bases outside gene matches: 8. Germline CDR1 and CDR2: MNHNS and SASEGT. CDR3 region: CASSVPGTGKYF. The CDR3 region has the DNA TGTGCCAGCAGTGTGCCCGGGACAGGGAAATACTTC.